One T cell receptor beta chain is described in this entry. Which antigen it targets is not known. Base qualities are not recorded, but no much larger clone differs from it by a single base. The data were taken from a study of T cells in Graves' hyperthyroidism and ophthalmopathy (dated 2019 in TCRdb). Background on the whole study: Peripheral blood samples were taken at initial diagnosis, before any treatment was given. To identify distinguishing TCR V-J signatures, a discovery cohort of about 100 patients was used, comprising roughly 45 with Graves' ophthalmopathy and 57 with stable Graves' hyperthyroidism. Prospective prediction of ophthalmopathy was tested in an independent validation cohort consisting of 18 hyperthyroidism patients and 15 to 17 patients who later progressed to ophthalmopathy. For training and testing, the 100 patients in the discovery cohort were randomly divided in a 7:3 ratio. In addition, the study compared T-cell repertoires in thyroid tissue and in blood from about six Graves' hyperthyroidism patients. After sampling, hyperthyroidism patients received methimazole starting at 30 mg daily, and ophthalmopathy patients received high-dose intravenous methylprednisolone. The paper reports TCR Vbeta CDR3 sequencing of 140 or so peripheral blood samples: over 40 ophthalmopathy, some 80 hyperthyroidism and approximately 17 progressor patients.

Taken from cysteine to phenylalanine, the CDR3 has 13 residues. The kept DNA is CDR3 alone, 39 bases in frame from the first base. The germline V gene encodes CDR1 MNHEY and CDR2 SVGEGT. Cut back by 0 bases and 10 bases, the V and J ends lie 13 bases apart. Moderately to severely active disease, a Clinical Activity Score of at least 3, a NOSPECS grade of at least 4, and a duration under 3 months were present in ophthalmopathy patients. Any patient with an uncontrolled infection, another autoimmune disease, pregnancy or lactation was excluded. Diagnoses were established on the basis of clinical symptoms, serum thyroxine and TRAb, thyroid ultrasound, and orbital computed tomography. PBMCs were separated from 7.5 to 10 ml of fresh peripheral blood using Ficoll-Paque density gradient centrifugation. Trizol reagent was used to extract total RNA, and RNA quality was then checked on an Agilent 2100 Bioanalyzer.

Broad study findings and their caveats: During validation, the model predicted progression to ophthalmopathy a median of around 7 months ahead of onset, with almost 71% sensitivity and about 72% specificity. Most expanded thyroid clonotypes (frequency above 0.001) were also detected in blood, a finding suggesting that blood repertoires may reflect thyroid immune responses. Ophthalmopathy was separated from stable hyperthyroidism by a 13 V-J signature model, with approximately 89% sensitivity and 81% to 82% specificity obtained in cross-validation and 80%/75% obtained in testing. Sample size was not statistically predetermined, and blinding of investigators to group allocation was not performed.

TCR beta CDR3 regions were amplified from RNA transcripts. The first round of RT-PCR for the TCR CDR3 was performed with the HTBI primer set and the Qiagen OneStep RT-PCR kit. Libraries were constructed in a second round of multiplex PCR, after which size selection and purification were performed. The libraries were sequenced on an Illumina HiSeq2000 using paired-end 100 bp reads. Processing in the source paper ran as follows. SOAPnuke was used to process the raw data, removing reads that contained adapters or uncalled bases, had a mean Phred below 15, or lacked an exact match to the constant primer or identifier. COPE v1.2.5 was used to merge high-quality paired reads, and clonotypes were defined as unique nucleotide sequences. MiTCR v1.1 was used to align the clonotypes against IMGT TRBV, TRBD and TRBJ reference segments. Only V-J combinations with frequency above 0.0001, covering 99% to 99.2% of repertoires, were analysed. A TCS score was defined as the ratio between F50 (clonal expansion) and ExV (chaos), using BLOSUM62-based TCRdist between CDR3 peptides within each V-J. Welch's t-statistics and random forest reduced around 520 V-J features to roughly 13, which were used in a naive Bayes classifier (R e1071). The public reads were reprocessed in TCRdb via fastp at Q25 and MiXCR, keeping in-frame beta chains. Merged by CDR3 protein, the rows form single entries marked with the most common genes and DNA. What appears here as the V and J calls and clone size reflects TCRdb's work, not the paper's. Here the sample has more than 350,000 distinct CDR3 sequences; about 14% occur a single time. Roughly a fifth of the sample is held by the ten biggest clonotypes.

This clonotype was sampled from a woman aged 25 to 39 with Graves' ophthalmopathy. This receptor chain uses TRBV6-2 or TRBV6-3 and TRBJ2-7; the D gene cannot be named for sure. The specimen was blood. The DNA is as follows: TGTGCCAGCAGTTACTCACTTTCTGCAGAACAGTACTTC. This sequence encodes CASSYSLSAEQYF.